The source of this T cell receptor (beta chain) is a study of blood T cell repertoires in COVID-19. Across the study: The United States, Italy and Spain supplied acute and convalescent COVID-19 samples. The analysed material was cDNA or gDNA that came from T cells, B-cell-depleted T cells, or PBMCs.

In the authors' workflow: Using reference gene primer amplification, nucleated cell counts were estimated. This table comes from immunoSEQ multiplex PCR, and its TCRdb copy is limited to in-frame clones, with some not included. V, J and clone size are those of that table, while D and trimming were read from the DNA. The sample comprises about 260,000 clones, around 80% of which are singletons, and around 4% rests with the top ten. The CDR3 has 16 residues. V gave up 3 bases and J gave up 0 bases; unmatched junction bases: 5. Looked up from germline, CDR1 is SGHRS and CDR2 is YFSETQ. The clonotype originates from a man between 60 and 75 years old with acute or convalescent COVID-19. The sequenced material came from peripheral blood. The chain employs TRBV5-1 and TRBJ2-2; 7 bases align to TRBD1. CDR3 bases: TGCGCCAGCAGCTACCTCGGGACAGCGAACACCGGGGAGCTGTTTTTT. Its protein product is CASSYLGTANTGELFF.